The 15 T cell receptor beta chains reported below all come from one sample, sequenced in a study of T cell responses to AZD1222 COVID-19 vaccine. The assay was immunoSEQ multiplex PCR, and TCRdb's table has in-frame clones only and misses some. This sample carries about 56,000 clones, 70% to 90% of them seen once, and the ten largest clones take around 15%. The sequenced sample was peripheral blood, obtained on day 0 of AZD1222 vaccination. The source of these receptors is an adult in good health.

This sequence joins TRBV9 and TRBJ1-6, with D perhaps matching TRBD1 (5 bases). Germline V gives CDR1 SGDLS, CDR2 YYNGEE. The CDR3 sequence is 15 residues long. Trimming left V 0 bases short and J 10 bases short, with 14 bases between. The CDR3 reads CASSVAKGWESPLHF. CDR3 in DNA: TGTGCCAGCAGCGTAGCGAAGGGGTGGGAATCACCCCTCCACTTT.

This clone has only a few counts. This CDR3 is CASSPNSLGYETSYGYTF. As DNA, the CDR3 is TGTGCCAGCAGCCCTAATAGTCTCGGTTACGAAACGAGCTATGGCTACACCTTC. The chain combines TRBV14 with TRBJ1-2; no firm D call. This CDR3 has 18 amino acids. The V end lost 4 bases, the J end lost 4 bases, and 25 bases lay between the germline ends. The germline CDR1 and CDR2 sequences are SGHDN and FVKESK.

The rearrangement links TRBV18 to TRBJ2-2, with D uncertain. Germline V gives CDR1 KGHSH, CDR2 LQKENI. Trimming shortened V by 4 bases and J by 5 bases, and 5 bases separated the two germline ends. CDR3 length equals 12 residues. The CDR3 reads CASSQATGELFF. The CDR3 region has the DNA TGTGCCAGCTCACAGGCGACCGGGGAGCTGTTTTTT.

This clone showed up just a few times. V gene TRBV21-1 combines with J gene TRBJ2-3; TRBD1 reflects the table's D call only, with no check against the DNA. TRBV21-1 is listed as a pseudogene. CDR3 length: 18 residues. The chain's CDR3 is CASSGLCEEDRVTNTQYF. The CDR3 DNA reads TGTGCCAGCAGCGGTCTTTGCGAGGAGGACAGGGTAACAAATACGCAGTATTTT.

J is TRBJ2-5 and V is TRBV10-3; TRBD2 is a possible D gene (5 bases). Germline assignment: CDR1 ENHRY and CDR2 SYGVKD. Trimming removed 6 bases from V and 2 bases from J, with 13 bases in between. The CDR3 length is 14 residues. The DNA of the CDR3 is TGTGCCATCAGAGATAGCGTTACTCAAGAGACCCAGTACTTC. Its protein product is CAIRDSVTQETQYF.

The chain couples TRBV29-1 to TRBJ2-7, with D possibly being TRBD1 or TRBD2 (5 bases each). CDR1 is SQVTM and CDR2 is ANQGSEA in the germline V gene. The length of the CDR3 is 13 residues. V was trimmed by 3 bases and J by 5 bases, leaving 14 bases between them. In DNA form, the CDR3 reads TGCAGCGTTGATATTTCCGGGGCCAACGAGCAGTACTTC. Translation: CSVDISGANEQYF.

The chain employs TRBV7-2 and TRBJ1-1; no definite D call. Germline V lookup: CDR1 SGHTA, CDR2 FQGNSA. V dropped 2 bases and J dropped 7 bases, with 14 bases sitting between them. This CDR3 contains 14 residues. CDR3 sequence: CASSLRGGDIEAFF. CDR3 nucleotides: TGTGCCAGCAGCTTAAGAGGTGGAGATATTGAAGCTTTCTTT.

V is TRBV2 and J is TRBJ1-5, with D hard to call. V lost 6 bases and J lost 2, with 11 bases in between. The CDR3 spans 14 residues. Per the germline V gene, CDR1 is SNHLY and CDR2 is FYNNEI. The chain's CDR3 is CASRLEWGNQPQHF. The CDR3 DNA reads TGTGCCAGCAGATTGGAGTGGGGCAATCAGCCCCAGCATTTT.

V and J are TRBV28 and TRBJ2-3; 8 bases are a match to TRBD1. Germline-derived CDR1 and CDR2 are MDHEN and SYDVKM. The CDR3 has 16 amino acids. V shed 4 bases and J 5 bases; nucleotides not matched to a gene: 11. The CDR3, as DNA: TGTGCCAGCAGTTCACCAGGGGGCGCACGAGGAGATACGCAGTATTTT. Protein sequence: CASSSPGGARGDTQYF.

The chain joins TRBV5-1 to TRBJ1-2; D gene ambiguous. Trimming cost V 4 bases and J 3 bases, with 13 bases left between them. The germline gives CDR1 SGHRS, CDR2 YFSETQ. This CDR3 region has 14 residues. The chain's CDR3 is CASSPFYLHYGYTF. In nucleotides, the CDR3 is TGCGCCAGCAGCCCATTTTATTTGCACTATGGCTACACCTTC.

V gene TRBV19 combines with J gene TRBJ2-3; perhaps TRBD1 as D (5 bases). The germline V gene encodes CDR1 LNHDA and CDR2 SQIVND (reference sequence). CDR3 length equals 17 residues. V was cut by 4 bases and J by 4 bases, with 21 bases left in between. The CDR3 nucleotides read TGTGCCAGTAGTAGGCAGGGTATAGGGAAAGGGCCAGATACGCAGTATTTT. Protein sequence: CASSRQGIGKGPDTQYF.

The chain combines TRBV15 with TRBJ2-5; D remains ambiguous. Germline V gene sequence: CDR1 LNHNV, CDR2 YYDKDF (reference sequence). The CDR3 consists of 15 residues. Trimming removed 0 bases from V and 3 bases from J, with 11 bases in between. The CDR3 DNA is TGTGCCACCAGCAGAGATCTTAACAAGGAAGAGACCCAGTACTTC. Protein sequence: CATSRDLNKEETQYF.

The V and J genes are TRBV19 and TRBJ2-1; 10 bases line up with TRBD2. CDR3 length: 15 amino acids. The junction had 3 bases not matched to a gene; V was cut back by 2 bases and J by 5 bases. CDR1 is LNHDA and CDR2 is SQIVND in the germline V gene (reference sequence). The CDR3 here is CASSISAGGHNEQFF. Written as DNA, the CDR3 is TGTGCCAGTAGTATATCAGCGGGGGGGCACAATGAGCAGTTCTTC. Looking up the rest from reference TRBV19 and TRBJ2-1 gives the full variable domain: DGGITQSPKYLFRKEGQNVTLSCEQNLNHDAMYWYRQDPGQGLRLIYYSQIVNDFQKGDIAEGYSVSREKKESFPLTVTSAQKNPTAFYLCASSISAGGHNEQFFGPGTRLTVL.

The chain couples TRBV2 to TRBJ1-2; no reliable D call. This CDR3 is 16 amino acids long. Germline CDR1 SNHLY, CDR2 FYNNEI. Trimming stripped 7 bases from V and 4 bases from J, with 22 bases between. CDR3 loop: CASTETWAGPAYGYTF. The CDR3 region has the DNA TGTGCCAGCACCGAAACTTGGGCCGGGCCAGCCTATGGCTACACCTTC. Complete variable domain (other parts from reference TRBV2 and TRBJ1-2): EPEVTQTPSHQVTQMGQEVILRCVPISNHLYFYWYRQILGQKVEFLVSFYNNEISEKSEIFDDQFSVERPDGSNFTLKIRSTKLEDSAMYFCASTETWAGPAYGYTFGSGTRLTVV.

The V gene is TRBV6-1, the J gene TRBJ1-6; D gene uncertain. CDR3 length: 16 amino acids. The germline V and J ends were trimmed by 1 base and 9 bases, with 16 bases remaining between them. Germline CDR1 and CDR2: MNHNS and SASEGT. Here the CDR3 reads CASSEVSPDVSSPLHF. The CDR3 DNA reads as TGTGCCAGCAGTGAAGTTTCACCCGATGTAAGTTCACCCCTCCACTTT.